This TCR beta chain was identified in a study of blood T cells in healthy people across ages. Across the whole study: Template switching recovered approximately one barcoded beta molecule for every two T cells.

Alongside a J-beta primer mix, a sample-barcoded 5' primer served in a second PCR lasting roughly 6 to 11 cycles. Each cDNA molecule carried a tag from a template-switch adaptor that contained 12 random nucleotides. TCRdb used MiXCR to reprocess the 5' RACE reads, holding one entry per CDR3 protein. The repertoire has 650,000 to 950,000 distinct CDR3 sequences, 40% to 50% of them found once; the top ten carry around 21%. The CDR3 spans 19 residues. V was shortened by 7 bases and J by 3 bases, with 31 bases between the two germline ends. The V gene's germline CDR1 is MRHNA and CDR2 SNTAGT. V is TRBV6-4 and J is TRBJ2-7; D may correspond to TRBD1 or TRBD2 (6 bases each). Sequencing was performed on blood. This receptor was taken from a man in his sixties in good health. In DNA, the CDR3 is TGTGCCAGCAATTCAACCTGGGACTGCAGGGGTATACCTTTCTACGAGCAGTACTTC. Protein product: CASNSTWDCRGIPFYEQYF.